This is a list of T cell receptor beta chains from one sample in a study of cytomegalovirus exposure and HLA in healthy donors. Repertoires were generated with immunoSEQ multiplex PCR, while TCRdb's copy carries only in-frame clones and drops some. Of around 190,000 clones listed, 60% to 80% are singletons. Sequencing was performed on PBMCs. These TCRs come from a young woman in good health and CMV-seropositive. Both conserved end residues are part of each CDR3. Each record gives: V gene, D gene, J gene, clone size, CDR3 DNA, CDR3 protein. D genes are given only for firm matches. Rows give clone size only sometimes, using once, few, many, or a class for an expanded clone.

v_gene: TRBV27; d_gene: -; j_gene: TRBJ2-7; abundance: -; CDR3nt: TGTGCCAGCAGACGGCAGGGGTCGTCCTACGAGCAGTACTTC; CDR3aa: CASRRQGSSYEQYF
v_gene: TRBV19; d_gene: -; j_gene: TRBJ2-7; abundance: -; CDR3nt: TGTGCCAGTAGTTACTACCTCTCCTACGAGCAGTACTTC; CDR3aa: CASSYYLSYEQYF
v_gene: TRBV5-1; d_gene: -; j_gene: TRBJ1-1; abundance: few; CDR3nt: TGCGCCAGCAGCCCGGACAGTACTATTCAAGAAGCTTTCTTT; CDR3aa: CASSPDSTIQEAFF
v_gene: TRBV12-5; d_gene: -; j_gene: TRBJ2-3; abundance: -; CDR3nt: TGTGCTAGTGGCTTTCGGGAGGGGGCGGCTTCGGGAGATACGCAGTATTTT; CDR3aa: CASGFREGAASGDTQYF
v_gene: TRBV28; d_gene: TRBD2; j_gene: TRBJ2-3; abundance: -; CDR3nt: TGTGCCAGCAGTTTATGGGGGGTTGCGGGAGGGCCGAAAGATACGCAGTATTTT; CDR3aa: CASSLWGVAGGPKDTQYF
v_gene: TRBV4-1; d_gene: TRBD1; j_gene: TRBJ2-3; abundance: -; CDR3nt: TGCGCCAGCAGCCAGTCGCCGGGACAGAGCACAGATACGCAGTATTTT; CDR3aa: CASSQSPGQSTDTQYF
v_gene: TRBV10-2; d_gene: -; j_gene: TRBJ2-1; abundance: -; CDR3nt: TGCGCCAGCAGGCAGGGCAATGAGCAGTTCTTC; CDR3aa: CASRQGNEQFF
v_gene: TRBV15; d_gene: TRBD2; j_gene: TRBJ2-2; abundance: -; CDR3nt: TGTGCCACCAGCAGAGAGACTAGCGGGAGAAGCGGGGAGCTGTTTTTT; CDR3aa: CATSRETSGRSGELFF
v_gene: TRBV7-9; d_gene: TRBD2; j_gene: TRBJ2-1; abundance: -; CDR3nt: TGTGCCAGCAGCTTACGGGGCGGGAGGGCCAACAATGAGCAGTTCTTC; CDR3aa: CASSLRGGRANNEQFF
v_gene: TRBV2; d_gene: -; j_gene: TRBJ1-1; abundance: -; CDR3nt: TGTGCCAGCAATGGGGCCGCGGCCACTGAAGCTTTCTTT; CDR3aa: CASNGAAATEAFF
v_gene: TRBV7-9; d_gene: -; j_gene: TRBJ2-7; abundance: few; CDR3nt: TGTGCCAGCAGCCCTGCGAGTAGCTCCTACGAGCAGTACTTC; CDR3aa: CASSPASSSYEQYF
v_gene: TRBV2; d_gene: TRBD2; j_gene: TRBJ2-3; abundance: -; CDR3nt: TGTGCCAGCAGTCCTGATAGCGGGAGCACAGATACGCAGTATTTT; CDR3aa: CASSPDSGSTDTQYF
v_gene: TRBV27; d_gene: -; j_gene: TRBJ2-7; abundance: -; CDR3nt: TGTGCCAGCAGTTTATCGGCTTGGCGGTCCTCCTACGAGCAGTACTTC; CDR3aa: CASSLSAWRSSYEQYF